The 18 T cell receptor beta chains given below trace back to one sample, sequenced in a study of shared clonotypes between healthy human individuals. The naive CD8 population came from CD45RO-negative cells selected for CCR7, without terminally differentiated effector memory CD45RA+ cells. Sequenced by immunoSEQ multiplex PCR; TCRdb stores in-frame clones only, minus some. The sample carries over 2,000,000 clones, over 85% recorded once. Sample: naive CD8+ T cells from PBMCs. Source of these receptors: a man aged 18 to 30 in good health. Some clones in this sample may be carry-over from other donors' samples.

The V and J genes are TRBV29-1 and TRBJ2-3; D gene ambiguous. Trimming took 1 base from V and 0 from J, leaving 17 bases between them. This CDR3 is 17 amino acids long. Looked up from germline, CDR1 is SQVTM and CDR2 is ANQGSEA. The CDR3 coding sequence is TGCAGCGTTGAAGTCCCAGCAGGCCTTCTTAGCACAGATACGCAGTATTTT. Protein: CSVEVPAGLLSTDTQYF.

The chain recombines TRBV10-3 with TRBJ2-2; perhaps TRBD1 as D (6 bases). The CDR3 is 16 amino acids. The germline V gene encodes CDR1 ENHRY and CDR2 SYGVKD. V gave up 6 bases and J gave up 4 bases, with 18 bases separating them. The CDR3 is CAISSTRGLGTGELFF. As DNA, the CDR3 is TGTGCCATCAGCTCGACCAGGGGATTGGGCACCGGGGAGCTGTTTTTT.

Written as DNA, the CDR3 is TGTGCCATCACCGGACGGGCATGGGAAGAGCAGTACTTC. Translated: CAITGRAWEEQYF. This chain joins TRBV10-3 and TRBJ2-5, with D unresolved. From germline, CDR1 is ENHRY and CDR2 SYGVKD. The CDR3 length is 13 residues. With 7 bases removed from V and 11 bases from J, the gap between germline ends came to 20 bases.

This clone was detected only a few times. This sample also contains other DNA sequences that code for the same CDR3. This chain links TRBV28 with TRBJ2-7; 7 nucleotides line up with TRBD1. Unmatched junction bases numbered 1, after V lost 3 bases and J lost 2 bases. The germline CDR1 and CDR2 sequences are MDHEN and SYDVKM. This CDR3 has 13 amino acids. CDR3 sequence: CASSLRGPYEQYF. CDR3 nucleotides: TGTGCCAGCAGTTTGAGGGGGCCCTACGAGCAGTACTTC.

This chain uses TRBV28 with TRBJ2-5, with D hard to call. CDR3 length equals 16 residues. The V end lost 2 bases, the J end lost 4 bases, and 17 bases lay between the germline ends. Germline V gives CDR1 MDHEN, CDR2 SYDVKM. CDR3 residues: CASSLGVIEPGETQYF. Here the CDR3 DNA reads TGTGCCAGCAGTTTAGGTGTCATTGAGCCCGGAGAGACCCAGTACTTC.

V gene TRBV6-6 combines with J gene TRBJ2-7; 7 positions match TRBD2. The junction had 8 bases not matched to a gene; V was cut back by 7 bases and J by 5 bases. Germline V gene data show CDR1 as MNHNY and CDR2 as SVGAGI (reference sequence). This CDR3 contains 13 residues. CDR3 nucleotide sequence: TGTGCCAGCACAGAGCGGGATCCTGACGAGCAGTACTTC. It encodes CASTERDPDEQYF.

The chain couples TRBV27 to TRBJ2-1; 8 bases agree with TRBD2. The CDR3 covers 15 residues. Trimming cost V 2 bases and J 6 bases; bases outside gene matches: 6. Germline lookup yields CDR1 MNHEY and CDR2 SMNVEV (reference sequence). The CDR3 reads CASSLGSGSGNEQFF. For the CDR3, the DNA is TGTGCCAGCAGTTTAGGGAGCGGGAGCGGCAATGAGCAGTTCTTC.

The chain uses TRBV15 and TRBJ2-6; D possibly corresponds to TRBD2 (5 bases). This CDR3 is built from 18 residues. CDR1 is LNHNV and CDR2 is YYDKDF in the germline V gene (reference sequence). Trimming took 0 bases from V and 0 from J, leaving 12 bases between them. CDR3 loop: CATSREGRLSSGANVLTF. CDR3 DNA: TGTGCCACCAGCAGAGAGGGGAGACTGAGCTCTGGGGCCAACGTCCTGACTTTC.

This sequence joins TRBV7-7 and TRBJ2-1, with 7 bases identical to TRBD1. The CDR3 is made up of 13 amino acids. Germline loops: CDR1 SSHAT, CDR2 FNYEAQ (reference sequence). Trimming removed 5 bases from V and 6 bases from J; junction bases left unmatched: 4. CDR3 sequence (DNA): TGTGCCAGCAGCAGAGACAGGGTCAATGAGCAGTTCTTC. This translates into CASSRDRVNEQFF.

The genes are TRBV9 and TRBJ2-1; TRBD1 aligns across 7 bases. The CDR3 runs to 15 residues. V lost 2 bases and J lost 5; bases outside the gene matches: 7. Germline lookup yields CDR1 SGDLS and CDR2 YYNGEE. CDR3 coding DNA: TGTGCCAGCAGCGTGGCCAAGACAGGGAACAATGAGCAGTTCTTC. It encodes CASSVAKTGNNEQFF.

This clone appeared once. The chain has TRBV29-1 and TRBJ2-2; no firm D call. From germline, CDR1 is SQVTM and CDR2 ANQGSEA. This CDR3 spans 13 amino acids. V was shortened by 5 bases and J by 5 bases, with 12 bases between the two germline ends. CDR3: CSVSQILTGELFF. DNA of the CDR3: TGCAGCGTTAGCCAGATCCTAACCGGGGAGCTGTTTTTT.

The chain uses TRBV28 and TRBJ2-3; D possibly matches TRBD1 or TRBD2 (6 bases each). The length of the CDR3 is 16 residues. V shed 5 bases and J shed 5 bases, with 20 bases lying between them. Per germline, CDR1 MDHEN and CDR2 SYDVKM. This CDR3 reads CASSARAWGAGDTQYF. The CDR3 DNA sequence: TGTGCCAGCAGTGCCAGGGCGTGGGGGGCCGGAGATACGCAGTATTTT.

For the CDR3, the DNA is TGCGCCAGCAGCCAAGTCAGGGACAGGGGGCCTAATGGCTACACCTTC. Its translation: CASSQVRDRGPNGYTF. The V and J genes are TRBV4-3 and TRBJ1-2; 12 bases are a match to TRBD1. V dropped 1 base and J dropped 6; count of bases not matched to a gene: 6. Germline V gives CDR1 LGHNA, CDR2 YSLEER. This CDR3 region has 16 residues.

This chain connects TRBV11-3 to TRBJ2-7; 7 nucleotides match TRBD2. CDR3 length: 14 residues. CDR1 and CDR2 (germline): SGHNT, YENEEA. The trim removed 5 bases at V and 1 base at J, leaving 5 bases unmatched. Written as DNA, the CDR3 is TGTGCCAGCAGCCCCAGCGGGACTTCCTACGAGCAGTACTTC. Translated: CASSPSGTSYEQYF. Combining the CDR3 with reference TRBV11-3 and TRBJ2-7 gives the whole variable domain EAGVVQSPRYKIIEKKQPVAFWCNPISGHNTLYWYLQNLGQGPELLIRYENEEAVDDSQLPKDRFSAERLKGVDSTLKIQPAELGDSAVYLCASSPSGTSYEQYFGPGTRLTVT.

The chain employs TRBV7-9 and TRBJ2-5; 9 positions agree with TRBD2. The V segment lost 5 bases and the J segment 5 bases; nucleotides outside the gene matches: 12. The V gene's germline CDR1 is SEHNR and CDR2 FQNEAQ (reference sequence). CDR3 length equals 16 residues. The CDR3 DNA reads TGTGCCAGCAGCCAGACTAGCGGCCTGAGGAAGGAGACCCAGTACTTC. Translation: CASSQTSGLRKETQYF. The full variable domain, with the rest looked up from reference TRBV7-9 and TRBJ2-5, is DTGVSQNPRHKITKRGQNVTFRCDPISEHNRLYWYRQTLGQGPEFLTYFQNEAQLEKSRLLSDRFSAERPKGSFSTLEIQRTEQGDSAMYLCASSQTSGLRKETQYFGPGTRLLVL.

The rearrangement links TRBV6-5 to TRBJ2-7; D possibly corresponds to TRBD1 (5 bases). This CDR3 region has 14 residues. CDR1 is MNHEY and CDR2 is SVGAGI in the germline V gene. Trimming left V 5 bases short and J 3 bases short, with 14 bases between. The CDR3 nucleotides read TGTGCCAGCAGTAAAACAGGTTTCTACTACGAGCAGTACTTC. Translation: CASSKTGFYYEQYF.

CDR3 sequence reads: CASSWTPGSYEQYF. For the CDR3, the DNA is TGTGCCAGCAGTTGGACCCCAGGCTCCTACGAGCAGTACTTC. The chain employs TRBV28 and TRBJ2-7; D is unclear. This CDR3 region has 14 residues. In germline, CDR1 is MDHEN, CDR2 SYDVKM. Trimming pared 4 bases from V and 0 bases from J, leaving 10 bases between. The full variable domain, completed using reference TRBV28 and TRBJ2-7, is DVKVTQSSRYLVKRTGEKVFLECVQDMDHENMFWYRQDPGLGLRLIYFSYDVKMKEKGDIPEGYSVSREKKERFSLILESASTNQTSMYLCASSWTPGSYEQYFGPGTRLTVT.

This chain connects TRBV9 to TRBJ2-3, with D perhaps matching TRBD1 or TRBD2 (5 bases each). Trimming took off 3 bases at V and 2 bases at J, with 19 bases between the two ends. The CDR3 is 17 amino acids. Looked up from germline, CDR1 is SGDLS and CDR2 is YYNGEE. CDR3 protein: CASSASGTVGPTDTQYF. CDR3 nucleotides: TGTGCCAGCAGCGCCTCTGGGACCGTCGGCCCCACAGATACGCAGTATTTT.